The 17 T cell receptor beta chains presented below share a single source sample, sequenced in a study of cytomegalovirus exposure and HLA in healthy donors. PCR primers comprised 60 Vbeta and 13 Jbeta primers. Measured with immunoSEQ multiplex PCR; TCRdb has only the in-frame clones, and not every one. The table has hundreds of thousands of clones, more than 70% seen once. Sequencing used PBMCs. The receptors were sampled from a boy between 10 and 17 years old in good health and CMV-seronegative.

The chain links TRBV5-1 to TRBJ2-5; TRBD1 matches at 9 bases. The germline V gene encodes CDR1 SGHRS and CDR2 YFSETQ. This CDR3 contains 14 residues. Losses at the gene ends were 4 bases for V and 5 bases for J; bases not matched to a gene: 6. The CDR3: CASSEDRGGETQYF. The CDR3 coding sequence is TGCGCCAGCAGCGAGGACAGGGGCGGGGAGACCCAGTACTTC.

The V and J genes are TRBV7-9 and TRBJ1-1; unclear D gene. V lost 1 base, J lost 0 bases, and 6 bases lay in between. Germline V lookup: CDR1 SEHNR, CDR2 FQNEAQ (reference sequence). The CDR3 spans 14 residues. The CDR3 DNA is TGTGCCAGCAGCTTAGGCGGTCTGAACACTGAAGCTTTCTTT. It specifies CASSLGGLNTEAFF.

The chain is built from TRBV7-8 and TRBJ2-2; D might be TRBD2 (6 bases). V was shortened by 5 bases and J by 0 bases, with 22 bases between the two germline ends. The CDR3 has 19 amino acids. The germline V gene encodes CDR1 SGHVS and CDR2 FQNEAQ. The CDR3 reads CASSHWVVSGAANTGELFF. CDR3 bases: TGTGCCAGCAGCCACTGGGTTGTTAGCGGAGCCGCGAACACCGGGGAGCTGTTTTTT.

The rearrangement links TRBV5-1 to TRBJ1-6; 9 bases fit TRBD1. This CDR3 contains 14 residues. Germline V gene sequence: CDR1 SGHRS, CDR2 YFSETQ. The ends lost 4 bases at V and 9 bases at J; junction bases unmatched: 5. The CDR3 nucleotides read TGCGCCAGCAGCCCGGGACAGGGTGGTTCACCCCTCCACTTT. It encodes CASSPGQGGSPLHF.

This clone was observed a single time. Other DNA sequences of this sample code for an identical CDR3. The chain is built from TRBV7-7 and TRBJ2-5, with 15 bases that match TRBD2. This CDR3 spans 15 amino acids. Unmatched junction bases numbered 2, after V lost 5 bases and J lost 4 bases. The germline V gene encodes CDR1 SSHAT and CDR2 FNYEAQ (reference sequence). This CDR3 is CASSLGLAGGETQYF. CDR3 sequence (DNA): TGTGCCAGCAGCCTGGGACTAGCGGGGGGAGAGACCCAGTACTTC.

The chain couples TRBV6-1 to TRBJ2-3, with 8 bases that match TRBD1. The J segment lost 4 bases and the V segment lost 5 bases, leaving 8 bases of the junction unmatched. This CDR3 has 15 residues. Germline loops: CDR1 MNHNS, CDR2 SASEGT. CDR3 sequence reads: CASSPRTGLPDTQYF. Written as DNA, the CDR3 is TGTGCCAGCAGTCCCCGGACAGGGTTACCAGATACGCAGTATTTT.

The rearrangement joins TRBV7-2 to TRBJ1-4; D is perhaps TRBD1 (6 bases). The CDR3 loop spans 16 amino acids. Trimming removed 5 bases at V and 8 bases at J, with 21 bases between. Germline loops: CDR1 SGHTA, CDR2 FQGNSA. CDR3 in amino acids: CASSPSRGVRGEKLFF. The CDR3 DNA reads TGTGCCAGCAGCCCGAGCCGGGGGGTCAGGGGCGAAAAACTGTTTTTT.

The table lists this clone with a few counts. This chain uses TRBV19 with TRBJ2-1; D is perhaps TRBD2 (7 bases). CDR1 and CDR2 from the germline V gene are LNHDA and SQIVND (reference sequence). There are 16 residues in the CDR3. Trimming took off 6 bases at V and 0 bases at J, with 15 bases between the two ends. CDR3 nucleotides: TGTGCCAGTAGCCGGAGGGGGGGAAGCTCCTACAATGAGCAGTTCTTC. It yields the protein CASSRRGGSSYNEQFF.

The rearrangement uses TRBV9 and TRBJ2-2; D may be TRBD2 (7 bases). CDR1 and CDR2 from the germline V gene are SGDLS and YYNGEE. V was cut by 3 bases and J by 10 bases, with 13 bases left in between. The CDR3 totals 13 residues. CDR3 nucleotides: TGTGCCAGCAGCGGGAGGGGGGGCCCGGAGCTGTTTTTT. The encoded protein is CASSGRGGPELFF.

V gene TRBV28 combines with J gene TRBJ1-1; possibly TRBD1 for D (5 bases). This CDR3 is built from 13 residues. Germline assignment: CDR1 MDHEN and CDR2 SYDVKM. Trimming took off 6 bases at V and 4 bases at J, with 12 bases between the two ends. The CDR3 region is CASRPTDSTEAFF. CDR3 nucleotide sequence: TGTGCCAGCAGACCGACAGATTCCACTGAAGCTTTCTTT.

The chain couples TRBV5-1 to TRBJ2-1, with TRBD2 matching 11 bases. Germline V lookup: CDR1 SGHRS, CDR2 YFSETQ. The trim removed 4 bases at V and 6 bases at J, leaving 9 bases unmatched. The CDR3 is 16 residues long. The CDR3 nucleotides are TGCGCCAGCAGCGCCCAGTTGACTAGCGGGGCCAATGAGCAGTTCTTC. This encodes CASSAQLTSGANEQFF.

The CDR3 reads CASSSPTSGGKTQYF. In DNA form, the CDR3 reads TGTGCCAGCAGCTCACCGACTAGCGGGGGAAAGACCCAGTACTTC. This sequence joins TRBV11-2 and TRBJ2-5; TRBD2 agrees at 12 bases. Per the germline V gene, CDR1 is SGHAT and CDR2 is FQNNGV. CDR3 length equals 15 residues. With V trimmed by 4 bases and J by 6 bases, 6 bases remained unmatched. The full variable domain, with the rest looked up from reference TRBV11-2 and TRBJ2-5, is EAGVAQSPRYKIIEKRQSVAFWCNPISGHATLYWYQQILGQGPKLLIQFQNNGVVDDSQLPKDRFSAERLKGVDSTLKIQPAKLEDSAVYLCASSSPTSGGKTQYFGPGTRLLVL.

V is TRBV6-5 and J is TRBJ1-6, with D possibly TRBD1 on 5 matching bases. V gave up 6 bases and J gave up 8 bases, with 11 bases separating them. The CDR3 is 13 residues long. Per the germline V gene, CDR1 is MNHEY and CDR2 is SVGAGI. CDR3 residues: CASRETEYSPLHF. Here the CDR3 DNA reads TGTGCCAGCAGGGAGACAGAGTATTCACCCCTCCACTTT.

The chain combines TRBV6-6 with TRBJ2-7; D remains ambiguous. Between the trimmed V and J ends, which lost 2 bases and 0 bases, there was a span of 5 bases. The germline V gene encodes CDR1 MNHNY and CDR2 SVGAGI (reference sequence). This CDR3 is 13 amino acids long. The CDR3 sequence is CASSYRSSYEQYF. CDR3 nucleotides: TGTGCCAGCAGTTACCGGAGCTCCTACGAGCAGTACTTC.

The chain joins TRBV6-4 to TRBJ2-3; maybe TRBD2 (5 bases). The CDR3 contains 14 residues. Germline loops: CDR1 MRHNA, CDR2 SNTAGT. Trimming cost V 5 bases and J 1 base, with 10 bases left between them. CDR3 DNA: TGTGCCAGCAGTTCGGCGGGTGGCACAGATACGCAGTATTTT. Amino acids: CASSSAGGTDTQYF.

The rearrangement links TRBV11-3 to TRBJ2-1; 7 bases agree with TRBD2. This CDR3 contains 13 residues. V gave up 6 bases and J gave up 10 bases; unmatched junction bases: 9. CDR1 SGHNT and CDR2 YENEEA come from the germline V gene. CDR3 DNA sequence: TGTGCCAGCAGATATTCCGGTAGCGGGGAGCAGTTCTTC. This sequence encodes CASRYSGSGEQFF.

The chain combines TRBV27 with TRBJ2-1; perhaps TRBD2 as D (7 bases). The CDR3 is made up of 15 amino acids. CDR1 MNHEY and CDR2 SMNVEV come from the germline V gene (reference sequence). Trimming took off 8 bases at V and 2 bases at J, with 16 bases between the two ends. The CDR3 here is CASGLSGGTYNEQFF. CDR3 DNA: TGTGCCAGCGGCCTATCGGGGGGCACCTACAATGAGCAGTTCTTC.